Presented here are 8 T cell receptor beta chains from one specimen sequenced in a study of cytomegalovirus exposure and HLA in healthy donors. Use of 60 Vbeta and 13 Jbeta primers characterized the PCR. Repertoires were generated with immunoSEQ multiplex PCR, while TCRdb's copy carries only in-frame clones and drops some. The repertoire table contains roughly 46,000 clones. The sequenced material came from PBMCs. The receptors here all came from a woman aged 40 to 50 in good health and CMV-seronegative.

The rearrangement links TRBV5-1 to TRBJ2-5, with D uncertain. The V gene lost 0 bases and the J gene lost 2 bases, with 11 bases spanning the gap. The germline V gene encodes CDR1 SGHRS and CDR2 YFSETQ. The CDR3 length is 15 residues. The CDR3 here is CASSLALTEQETQYF. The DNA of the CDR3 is TGCGCCAGCAGCTTGGCATTAACAGAACAAGAGACCCAGTACTTC.

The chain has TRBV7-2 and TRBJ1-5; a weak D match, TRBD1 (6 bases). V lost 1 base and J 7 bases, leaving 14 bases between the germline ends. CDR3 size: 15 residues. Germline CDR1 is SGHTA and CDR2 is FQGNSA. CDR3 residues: CASSLVTQGNQPQHF. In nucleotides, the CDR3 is TGTGCCAGCAGCTTAGTTACACAGGGTAACCAGCCCCAGCATTTT.

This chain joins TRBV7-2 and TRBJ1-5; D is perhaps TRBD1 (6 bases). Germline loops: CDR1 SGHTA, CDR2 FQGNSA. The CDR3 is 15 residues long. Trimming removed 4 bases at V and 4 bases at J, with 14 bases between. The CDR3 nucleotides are TGTGCCAGCAGCTCGACAGGCCTAACGAATCAGCCCCAGCATTTT. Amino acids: CASSSTGLTNQPQHF. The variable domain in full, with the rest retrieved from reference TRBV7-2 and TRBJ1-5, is GAGVSQSPSNKVTEKGKDVELRCDPISGHTALYWYRQSLGQGLEFLIYFQGNSAPDKSGLPSDRFSAERTGGSVSTLTIQRTQQEDSAVYLCASSSTGLTNQPQHFGDGTRLSIL.

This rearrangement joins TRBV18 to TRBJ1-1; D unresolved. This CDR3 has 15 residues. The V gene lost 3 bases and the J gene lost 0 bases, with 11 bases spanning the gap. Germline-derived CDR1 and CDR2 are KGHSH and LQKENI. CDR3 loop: CASSPRGGMNTEAFF. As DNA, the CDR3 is TGTGCCAGCTCACCTCGGGGAGGTATGAACACTGAAGCTTTCTTT. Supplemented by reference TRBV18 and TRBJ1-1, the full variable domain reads NAGVMQNPRHLVRRRGQEARLRCSPMKGHSHVYWYRQLPEEGLKFMVYLQKENIIDESGMPKERFSAEFPKEGPSILRIQQVVRGDSAAYFCASSPRGGMNTEAFFGQGTRLTVV.

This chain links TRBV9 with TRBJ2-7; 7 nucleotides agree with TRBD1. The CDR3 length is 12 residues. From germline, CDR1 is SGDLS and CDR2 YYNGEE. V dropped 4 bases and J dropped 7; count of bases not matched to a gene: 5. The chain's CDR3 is CASSPTGVEQYF. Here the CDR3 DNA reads TGTGCCAGCAGCCCTACAGGGGTTGAGCAGTACTTC.

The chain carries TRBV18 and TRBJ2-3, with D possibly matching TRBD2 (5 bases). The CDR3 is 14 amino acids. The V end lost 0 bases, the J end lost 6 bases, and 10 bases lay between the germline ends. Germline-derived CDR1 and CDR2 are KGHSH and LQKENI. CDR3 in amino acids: CASSPPTGSDTQYF. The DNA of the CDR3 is TGTGCCAGCTCACCACCTACGGGGTCGGATACGCAGTATTTT.

The CDR3 here is CASSLQATNEKLFF. The CDR3 DNA follows: TGTGCCAGCAGCTTACAGGCAACTAATGAAAAACTGTTTTTT. This chain links TRBV5-4 with TRBJ1-4, with D perhaps matching TRBD1 (5 bases). Trimming cost V 2 bases and J 0 bases, with 5 bases left between them. The CDR3 has 14 residues. CDR1 is SGHNT, CDR2 YYREEE, per germline (reference sequence).

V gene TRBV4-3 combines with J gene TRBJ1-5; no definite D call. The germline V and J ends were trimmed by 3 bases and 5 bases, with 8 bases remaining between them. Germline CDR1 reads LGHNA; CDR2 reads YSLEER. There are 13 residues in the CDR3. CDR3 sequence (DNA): TGCGCCAGCAGCCAGCAGTTCGATCAGCCCCAGCATTTT. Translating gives CASSQQFDQPQHF.